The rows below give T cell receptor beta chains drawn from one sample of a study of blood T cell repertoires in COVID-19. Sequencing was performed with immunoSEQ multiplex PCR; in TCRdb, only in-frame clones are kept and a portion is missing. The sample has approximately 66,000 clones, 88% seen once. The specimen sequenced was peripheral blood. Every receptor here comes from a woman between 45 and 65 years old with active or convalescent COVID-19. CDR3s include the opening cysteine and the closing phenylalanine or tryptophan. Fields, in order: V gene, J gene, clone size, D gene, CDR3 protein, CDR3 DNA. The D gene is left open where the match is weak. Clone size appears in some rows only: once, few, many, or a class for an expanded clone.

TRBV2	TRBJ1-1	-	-	CASSETRVSTEAFF	TGTGCCAGCAGTGAAACCAGGGTGAGCACTGAAGCTTTCTTT
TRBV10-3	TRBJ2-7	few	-	CAISESRGVHEQYF	TGTGCCATCAGTGAGTCCAGGGGAGTTCACGAGCAGTACTTC
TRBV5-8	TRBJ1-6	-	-	CASSVVGHF	TGTGCCAGCAGCGTTGTCGGCCACTTT
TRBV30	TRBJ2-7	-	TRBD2	CAWRGGTTASRGQYF	TGTGCCTGGAGGGGGGGGACTACGGCTTCCCGAGGGCAGTACTTC
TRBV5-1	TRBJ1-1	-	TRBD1	CASSSPRQGYTEAFF	TGCGCCAGCAGCAGTCCTAGACAGGGCTACACTGAAGCTTTCTTT
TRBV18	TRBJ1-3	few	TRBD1	CASSPPTGAISGNTIYF	TGTGCCAGCTCACCGCCCACAGGGGCGATCTCTGGAAACACCATATATTTT
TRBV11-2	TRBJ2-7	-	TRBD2	CASSFGGGDTYEQYF	TGTGCCAGCAGCTTCGGCGGGGGAGATACCTACGAGCAGTACTTC
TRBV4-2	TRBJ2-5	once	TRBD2	CASSSQTSGRAETQYF	TGTGCCAGCAGCTCCCAGACTAGCGGGAGGGCCGAGACCCAGTACTTC
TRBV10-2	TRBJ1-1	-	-	CASSEMGVTEAFF	TGCGCCAGCAGTGAAATGGGAGTCACTGAAGCTTTCTTT
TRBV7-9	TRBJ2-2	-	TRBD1	CASSSAGGNGELFF	TGTGCCAGCAGCTCCGCAGGGGGTAACGGGGAGCTGTTTTTT
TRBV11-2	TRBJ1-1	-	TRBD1	CASSLPPGQGIVSAFF	TGTGCCAGCAGCTTACCCCCGGGACAGGGTATAGTGTCGGCTTTCTTT
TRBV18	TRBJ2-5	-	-	CASSIGEETQYF	TGTGCCAGTTCAATCGGGGAGGAGACCCAGTACTTC
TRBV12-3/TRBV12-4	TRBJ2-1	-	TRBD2	CASTLGLYNEQFF	TGTGCCAGCACCCTGGGACTATACAATGAGCAGTTCTTC
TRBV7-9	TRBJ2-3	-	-	CASSPRGGNTDTQYF	TGTGCCAGCAGCCCACGGGGCGGGAACACAGATACGCAGTATTTT
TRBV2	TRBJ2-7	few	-	CASTYDRYEQYF	TGTGCCAGCACCTACGACAGATACGAGCAGTACTTC
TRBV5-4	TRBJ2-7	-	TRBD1	CASSSGQGRVDEQYF	TGTGCCAGCAGCTCGGGACAGGGTAGGGTTGACGAGCAGTACTTC
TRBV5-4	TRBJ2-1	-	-	CASSLDQRVQFF	TGTGCCAGCAGCTTGGACCAGCGGGTGCAGTTCTTC
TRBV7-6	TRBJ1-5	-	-	CASSLFVGGNQPQHF	TGTGCCAGCAGCTTATTCGTGGGCGGCAATCAGCCCCAGCATTTT
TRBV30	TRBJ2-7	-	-	CAWSVQGLYEQYF	TGTGCCTGGAGTGTTCAGGGCCTCTACGAGCAGTACTTC
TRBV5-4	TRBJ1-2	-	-	CASSLGDKNYGYTF	TGTGCCAGCAGCTTAGGGGACAAGAACTATGGCTACACCTTC
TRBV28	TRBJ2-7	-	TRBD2	CASTPPVSEGGEQYF	TGTGCCAGCACCCCTCCGGTTAGCGAGGGAGGGGAGCAGTACTTC